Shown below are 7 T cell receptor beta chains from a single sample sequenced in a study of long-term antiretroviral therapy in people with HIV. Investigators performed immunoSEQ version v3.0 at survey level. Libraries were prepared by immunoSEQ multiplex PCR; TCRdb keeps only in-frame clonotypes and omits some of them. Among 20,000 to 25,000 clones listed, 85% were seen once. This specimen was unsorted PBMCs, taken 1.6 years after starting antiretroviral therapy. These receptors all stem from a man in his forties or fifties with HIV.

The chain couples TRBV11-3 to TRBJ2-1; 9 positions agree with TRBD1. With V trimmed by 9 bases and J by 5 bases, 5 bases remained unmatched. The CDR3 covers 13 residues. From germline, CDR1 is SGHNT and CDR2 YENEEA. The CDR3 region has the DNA TGTGCCAGAAGGACAGGGGATCACAATGAGCAGTTCTTC. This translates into CARRTGDHNEQFF. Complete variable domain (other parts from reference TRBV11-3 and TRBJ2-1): EAGVVQSPRYKIIEKKQPVAFWCNPISGHNTLYWYLQNLGQGPELLIRYENEEAVDDSQLPKDRFSAERLKGVDSTLKIQPAELGDSAVYLCARRTGDHNEQFFGPGTRLTVL.

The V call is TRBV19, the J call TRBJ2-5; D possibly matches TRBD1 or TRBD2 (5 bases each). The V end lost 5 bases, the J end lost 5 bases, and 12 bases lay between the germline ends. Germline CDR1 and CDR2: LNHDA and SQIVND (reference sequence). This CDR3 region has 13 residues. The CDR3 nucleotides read TGTGCCAGTAGTCGGGGCTCTCGGGAGACCCAGTACTTC. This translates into CASSRGSRETQYF.

The CDR3 sequence is CASSGQGASTEAFF. CDR3 coding DNA: TGTGCCAGCAGTGGACAGGGGGCGTCCACTGAAGCTTTCTTT. The V and J genes are TRBV6-1 and TRBJ1-1, with 10 bases identical to TRBD1. V shed 4 bases, J shed 4 bases, and the junction held 3 bases outside the gene matches. Germline assignment: CDR1 MNHNS and CDR2 SASEGT. The CDR3 extends over 14 amino acids.

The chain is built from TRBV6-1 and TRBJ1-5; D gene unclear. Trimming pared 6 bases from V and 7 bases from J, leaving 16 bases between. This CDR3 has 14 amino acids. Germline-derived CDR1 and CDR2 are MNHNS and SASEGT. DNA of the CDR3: TGTGCCAGCAGGACCCTGAGTTTGAAGCAGCCCCAGCATTTT. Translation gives CASRTLSLKQPQHF.

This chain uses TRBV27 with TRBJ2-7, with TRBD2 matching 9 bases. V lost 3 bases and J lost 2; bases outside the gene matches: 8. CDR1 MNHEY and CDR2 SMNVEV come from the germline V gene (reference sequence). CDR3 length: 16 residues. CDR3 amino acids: CASSFTIAGATYEQYF. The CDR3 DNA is TGTGCCAGCAGTTTCACAATAGCGGGGGCTACCTACGAGCAGTACTTC.

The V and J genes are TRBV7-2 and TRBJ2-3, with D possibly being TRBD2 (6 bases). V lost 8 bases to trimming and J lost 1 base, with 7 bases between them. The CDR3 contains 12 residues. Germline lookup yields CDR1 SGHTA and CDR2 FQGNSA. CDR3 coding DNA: TGTGCCAGCGCTAGCGGCACAGATACGCAGTATTTT. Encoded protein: CASASGTDTQYF. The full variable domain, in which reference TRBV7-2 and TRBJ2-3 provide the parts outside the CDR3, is GAGVSQSPSNKVTEKGKDVELRCDPISGHTALYWYRQSLGQGLEFLIYFQGNSAPDKSGLPSDRFSAERTGGSVSTLTIQRTQQEDSAVYLCASASGTDTQYFGPGTRLTVL.

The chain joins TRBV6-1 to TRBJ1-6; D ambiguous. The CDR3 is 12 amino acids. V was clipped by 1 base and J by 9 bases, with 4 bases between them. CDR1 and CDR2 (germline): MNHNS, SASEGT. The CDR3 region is CASSEGGSPLHF. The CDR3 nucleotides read TGTGCCAGCAGTGAAGGTGGTTCACCCCTCCACTTT.